The present T cell receptor beta chain was sequenced within a study of technical replicates of blood from a few donors. The protocol was immunoSEQ multiplex PCR, while the TCRdb copy is restricted to in-frame clones and leaves out a portion. The table records fewer than 70,000 clones, 86% of them present only once. This clone was picked up one time. Germline CDR1 MNHNS, CDR2 SASEGT. The CDR3 has 13 residues. Trimming pared 4 bases from V and 2 bases from J, leaving 8 bases between. This chain connects TRBV6-1 to TRBJ2-5, with D perhaps TRBD2 (5 bases). Sequencing was performed on PBMCs. The sequence derives from a human donor in good health. Some clones in this sample may be carry-over from other donors' samples. The chain's CDR3 is CASSVIAQETQYF. The DNA of the CDR3 is TGTGCCAGCAGTGTAATAGCGCAAGAGACCCAGTACTTC.